The 26 T cell receptor beta chains listed next were all sequenced from one sample in a study of blood T cell repertoires in COVID-19. Data came from immunoSEQ multiplex PCR; TCRdb stores just in-frame clones and leaves some out. The sample has about 210,000 clones, 84% seen once. Material: peripheral blood. These receptors were taken from a man in his forties or fifties with active or convalescent COVID-19.

The rearrangement joins TRBV24-1 to TRBJ2-3; 13 bases map to TRBD2. The CDR3 is 17 residues long. Losses at the gene ends were 2 bases for V and 1 base for J; bases not matched to a gene: 2. Germline V gene sequence: CDR1 KGHDR, CDR2 SFDVKD. CDR3 sequence reads: CATSDSGTSGGTDTQYF. DNA for the CDR3: TGTGCCACCAGTGATTCCGGGACTAGCGGGGGCACAGATACGCAGTATTTT.

This chain joins TRBV10-3 and TRBJ2-1; 15 bases are shared with TRBD2. The CDR3 totals 16 residues. CDR1 and CDR2 from the germline V gene are ENHRY and SYGVKD. The V gene end was trimmed by 0 bases and the J gene end by 10 bases; junction bases not matched to a gene: 4. The CDR3 DNA reads as TGTGCCATCAGTGAGTCAGGACTAGCGGGAGGGGGGGAGCAGTTCTTC. Translated, it gives CAISESGLAGGGEQFF.

The chain joins TRBV18 to TRBJ2-1; a possible D gene is TRBD2 (5 bases). This CDR3 comprises 18 residues. Trimming left V 2 bases short and J 0 bases short, with 17 bases between. Germline CDR1 and CDR2: KGHSH and LQKENI. This CDR3 reads CASSPVRGNERSYNEQFF. The CDR3 DNA follows: TGTGCCAGCTCACCAGTTCGAGGGAACGAACGCTCCTACAATGAGCAGTTCTTC.

V usage is TRBV7-2 and J usage is TRBJ2-7; tentative D call: TRBD1 (6 bases). V lost 3 bases and J lost 5, with 11 bases in between. This CDR3 has 13 residues. CDR1 and CDR2 from the germline V gene are SGHTA and FQGNSA. The CDR3 DNA reads TGTGCCAGCAGCTTTAACAGGGACCACGAGCAGTACGTC. It specifies CASSFNRDHEQYV.

The chain links TRBV6-1 to TRBJ2-7; weak D call: TRBD1 (5 bases). CDR3 length: 15 residues. The germline CDR1 and CDR2 sequences are MNHNS and SASEGT. CDR3 sequence (DNA): TGTGCCAGCAGTGATCGGTCAGGGCCCGATTACGGGCAGTACGTC. It is translated as CASSDRSGPDYGQYV.

V and J are TRBV4-3 and TRBJ1-3; 9 bases map to TRBD1. Germline lookup yields CDR1 LGHNA and CDR2 YSLEER. V was pared by 4 bases and J by 0 bases, with 1 base of the junction left unmatched. The CDR3 extends over 15 amino acids. This CDR3 is CASSRTGASGNTIYF. Written as DNA, the CDR3 is TGCGCCAGCAGCCGGACAGGGGCCTCTGGAAACACCATATATTTT.

Only a few counts were recorded for this clone. The rearrangement joins TRBV6-2 or TRBV6-3 to TRBJ2-7, with 8 bases fitting TRBD2. V shed 2 bases, J shed 2 bases, and the junction held 11 bases outside the gene matches. This CDR3 has 17 amino acids. Germline loops: CDR1 MNHEY, CDR2 SVGEGT. CDR3 in amino acids: CASSYLSGGPRTYEQYF. CDR3 nucleotide sequence: TGTGCCAGCAGTTACCTGTCGGGAGGGCCACGGACCTACGAGCAGTACTTC.

This sequence joins TRBV5-1 and TRBJ1-2; 7 positions match TRBD1. CDR3 size: 15 residues. V lost 4 bases and J lost 13; bases outside the gene matches: 19. Germline CDR1 and CDR2: SGHRS and YFSETQ. The CDR3 here is CASSGELNLSDRVTF. In DNA, the CDR3 is TGCGCCAGCAGCGGGGAATTAAACCTCTCTGACAGGGTCACCTTC. Full variable domain (missing parts from reference TRBV5-1 and TRBJ1-2): KAGVTQTPRYLIKTRGQQVTLSCSPISGHRSVSWYQQTPGQGLQFLFEYFSETQRNKGNFPGRFSGRQFSNSRSEMNVSTLELGDSALYLCASSGELNLSDRVTFGSGTRLTVV.

There are a few counts of this clone. In nucleotides, the CDR3 is TGTGCCAGCAATGAGGCCCTGGGTGCTGAAGCTTTCTTT. Translated: CASNEALGAEAFF. This sequence joins TRBV7-9 and TRBJ1-1; no definite D call. There are 13 residues in the CDR3. V was cut by 7 bases and J by 6 bases, with 15 bases left in between. Germline V gene data show CDR1 as SEHNR and CDR2 as FQNEAQ (reference sequence).

This chain links TRBV6-5 with TRBJ1-2, with 9 bases lining up with TRBD1. The CDR3 covers 16 residues. V lost 4 bases and J lost 7; bases outside the gene matches: 13. From germline, CDR1 is MNHEY and CDR2 SVGAGI. The CDR3 sequence is CASSSRTGARTGGYTF. The CDR3 DNA sequence: TGTGCCAGCAGTTCTCGGACAGGGGCCCGCACCGGTGGCTACACCTTC.

V and J are TRBV7-2 and TRBJ1-2; D gene uncertain. V shed 4 bases and J shed 1 base, with 19 bases lying between them. The CDR3 runs 17 residues. CDR1 is SGHTA and CDR2 is FQGNSA in the germline V gene. The DNA of the CDR3 is TGTGCCAGCAGCTCCCCCCGTGGGAGAACCGTTAACTATGGCTACACCTTC. This encodes CASSSPRGRTVNYGYTF. The full variable domain, its missing parts supplied by reference TRBV7-2 and TRBJ1-2, is GAGVSQSPSNKVTEKGKDVELRCDPISGHTALYWYRQSLGQGLEFLIYFQGNSAPDKSGLPSDRFSAERTGGSVSTLTIQRTQQEDSAVYLCASSSPRGRTVNYGYTFGSGTRLTVV.

This clone came up once. The chain uses TRBV29-1 and TRBJ1-1, with TRBD1 matching over 8 bases. CDR1 and CDR2 from the germline V gene are SQVTM and ANQGSEA. V lost 7 bases, J lost 1 base, and 2 bases stayed unmatched. This CDR3 comprises 12 residues. CDR3 in amino acids: CSADRGNTEAFF. In DNA, the CDR3 is TGCAGCGCTGACAGGGGGAACACTGAAGCTTTCTTT.

The J gene is TRBJ2-3, the V gene TRBV7-8; D may be TRBD2 (6 bases). Looked up from germline, CDR1 is SGHVS and CDR2 is FQNEAQ. The CDR3 has 16 residues. The V and J ends lost 3 bases and 2 bases respectively, with 15 bases between them. CDR3 amino acids: CASSLEGGSLTDTQYF. The CDR3 bases are TGTGCCAGCAGCTTGGAGGGAGGTTCTCTCACAGATACGCAGTATTTT.

The CDR3 loop is CATSRGEVWNSGEQYF. Written as DNA, the CDR3 is TGTGCCACCAGCAGGGGGGAGGTATGGAATTCCGGGGAGCAGTACTTC. The gene calls are TRBV15 and TRBJ2-7, with D perhaps matching TRBD2 (6 bases). This CDR3 spans 16 amino acids. Trimming left V 3 bases short and J 7 bases short, with 22 bases between. Looked up from germline, CDR1 is LNHNV and CDR2 is YYDKDF (reference sequence).

Details on this clone: The same CDR3 arises from other DNA sequences in this sample as well. The chain carries TRBV5-1 and TRBJ2-1, with 9 nucleotides matching TRBD2. The length of the CDR3 is 15 residues. Germline CDR1 reads SGHRS; CDR2 reads YFSETQ. Unmatched junction bases numbered 4, after V lost 2 bases and J lost 4 bases. Here the CDR3 reads CASSFSGGPYNEQFF. The CDR3 coding sequence is TGCGCCAGCAGCTTTAGCGGGGGTCCTTACAATGAGCAGTTCTTC. The full variable domain, in which reference TRBV5-1 and TRBJ2-1 provide the parts outside the CDR3, is KAGVTQTPRYLIKTRGQQVTLSCSPISGHRSVSWYQQTPGQGLQFLFEYFSETQRNKGNFPGRFSGRQFSNSRSEMNVSTLELGDSALYLCASSFSGGPYNEQFFGPGTRLTVL.

The chain carries TRBV5-1 and TRBJ2-5, with D tentatively TRBD2 (5 bases). The germline V gene has CDR1 SGHRS and CDR2 YFSETQ. V was trimmed by 1 base and J by 1 base, leaving 17 bases between them. The CDR3 runs to 17 residues. CDR3 in DNA: TGCGCCAGCAGCTTGCATACCCAGAGAGGGTTCCAAGAGACCCAGTACTTC. Its protein is CASSLHTQRGFQETQYF.

The V call is TRBV6-5, the J call TRBJ1-1; TRBD1 might be the D (5 bases). V lost 3 bases to trimming and J lost 2 bases, with 16 bases between them. Per the germline V gene, CDR1 is MNHEY and CDR2 is SVGAGI. The CDR3 consists of 16 residues. The CDR3 sequence: CASSYRGVLVNTEAFF. CDR3 DNA: TGTGCCAGCAGTTATCGGGGGGTCCTGGTTAACACTGAAGCTTTCTTT.

The chain has TRBV29-1 and TRBJ1-1, with 8 bases identical to TRBD1. Germline loops: CDR1 SQVTM, CDR2 ANQGSEA. The trim removed 7 bases at V and 1 base at J, leaving 11 bases unmatched. CDR3 length equals 15 residues. The CDR3 DNA reads as TGCAGCGCGAGAAGTCCCGGGACAGGGAACACTGAAGCTTTCTTT. Translation: CSARSPGTGNTEAFF.

This sequence joins TRBV29-1 and TRBJ2-3, with D perhaps TRBD2 (6 bases). The CDR3 covers 12 residues. V was shortened by 3 bases and J by 4 bases, with 8 bases between the two germline ends. Germline loops: CDR1 SQVTM, CDR2 ANQGSEA. The CDR3, as DNA: TGCAGCGTTGATCGGGGGTCAGATACGCAGTATTTT. It yields the protein CSVDRGSDTQYF.

The chain employs TRBV12-3 or TRBV12-4 and TRBJ2-1; D perhaps matches TRBD2 (5 bases). Trimming removed 6 bases at V and 8 bases at J, with 14 bases between. The CDR3 covers 13 residues. CDR3 sequence reads: CASSRPGSDEQFF. In DNA form, the CDR3 reads TGTGCCAGCAGCCGACCGGGGTCGGATGAGCAGTTCTTC.

This clone showed up just once. The chain uses TRBV28 and TRBJ1-5; D is perhaps TRBD1 (5 bases). This CDR3 spans 11 amino acids. Deletions cut 6 bases from V and 13 bases from J, with 13 bases between. Per germline, CDR1 MDHEN and CDR2 SYDVKM. CDR3 protein: CASSSPRGQHF. The CDR3 region has the DNA TGTGCCAGCAGCTCCCCCCGGGGGCAGCATTTT.

There are a few counts of this clone. The chain couples TRBV6-5 to TRBJ1-5; 8 bases fit TRBD1. V lost 2 bases, J lost 0 bases, and 0 bases stayed unmatched. Germline CDR1 reads MNHEY; CDR2 reads SVGAGI. The CDR3 totals 15 residues. The DNA of the CDR3 is TGTGCCAGCAGTTACACAGGGGGTAGCAATCAGCCCCAGCATTTT. As protein: CASSYTGGSNQPQHF.

The CDR3 spells CASSEWVSRGYGYTF. DNA of the CDR3: TGTGCCAGCAGCGAATGGGTCTCCAGGGGGTATGGCTACACCTTC. The rearrangement joins TRBV7-2 to TRBJ1-2, with TRBD1 matching over 7 bases. The CDR3 is 15 residues long. V was pared by 5 bases and J by 5 bases, with 11 bases of the junction left unmatched. The germline V gene encodes CDR1 SGHTA and CDR2 FQGNSA.

J is TRBJ1-2 and V is TRBV2, with D maybe TRBD1 (6 bases). The germline gives CDR1 SNHLY, CDR2 FYNNEI. Trimming shortened V by 4 bases and J by 6 bases, and 12 bases separated the two germline ends. The CDR3 is 13 amino acids. Here the CDR3 reads CASSVTGFNGYTF. CDR3 bases: TGTGCCAGCAGTGTTACAGGGTTCAATGGCTACACCTTC. Drawing the rest from reference TRBV2 and TRBJ1-2, the complete variable domain is EPEVTQTPSHQVTQMGQEVILRCVPISNHLYFYWYRQILGQKVEFLVSFYNNEISEKSEIFDDQFSVERPDGSNFTLKIRSTKLEDSAMYFCASSVTGFNGYTFGSGTRLTVV.

This rearrangement joins TRBV11-2 to TRBJ2-5; 8 bases are shared with TRBD2. The CDR3 contains 15 residues. The germline V gene has CDR1 SGHAT and CDR2 FQNNGV. V shed 7 bases, J shed 4 bases, and the junction held 11 bases outside the gene matches. CDR3 coding DNA: TGTGCCAGCACCCGGAGCGGGAGTGTTGGAGAGACCCAGTACTTC. Translation gives CASTRSGSVGETQYF.

The chain uses TRBV27 and TRBJ2-7; D uncertain. Germline V gives CDR1 MNHEY, CDR2 SMNVEV (reference sequence). The CDR3 length is 16 residues. Trimming cost V 7 bases and J 2 bases, with 21 bases left between them. In DNA form, the CDR3 reads TGTGCCAGCACCCTTTCCCCTCAGAGGTTACCCTACGAGCAGTACTTC. Translated, it gives CASTLSPQRLPYEQYF.